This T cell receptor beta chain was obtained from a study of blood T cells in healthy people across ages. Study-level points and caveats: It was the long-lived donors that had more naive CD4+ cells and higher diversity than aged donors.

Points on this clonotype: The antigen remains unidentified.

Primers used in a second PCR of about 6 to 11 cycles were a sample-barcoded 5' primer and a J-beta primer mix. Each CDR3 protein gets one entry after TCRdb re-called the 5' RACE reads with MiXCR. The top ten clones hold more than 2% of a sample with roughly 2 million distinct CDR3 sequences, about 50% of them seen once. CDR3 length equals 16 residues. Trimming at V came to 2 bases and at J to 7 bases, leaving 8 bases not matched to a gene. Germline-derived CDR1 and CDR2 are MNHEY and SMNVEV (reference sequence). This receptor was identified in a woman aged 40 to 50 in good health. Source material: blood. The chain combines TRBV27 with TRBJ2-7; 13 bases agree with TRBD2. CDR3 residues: CASSLRLAGGHNEQYF. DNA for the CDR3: TGTGCCAGCAGTTTACGACTAGCGGGGGGCCACAATGAGCAGTACTTC.